A single sample is the source of the 2 T cell receptor beta chains below, sequenced in a study of early T cells in non-severe SARS-CoV-2 infection. A single record per CDR3 protein comes from TCRdb applying MiXCR to the 5' RACE reads. The sample has tens of thousands of distinct CDR3 sequences; more than 5.5% are singletons. Sample: whole blood. These receptors were obtained from an adult who was a healthcare worker with PCR-confirmed SARS-CoV-2 infection or an uninfected control (not recorded which).

This clonotype was recorded many times. The DNA of the CDR3 is TGTGCCAGCAGCCACAAACTACCAGATACGCAGTATTTT. Residues: CASSHKLPDTQYF. This rearrangement joins TRBV7-2 to TRBJ2-3; D not resolved. The length of the CDR3 is 13 residues. Per germline, CDR1 SGHTA and CDR2 FQGNSA. The V and J ends lost 5 bases and 4 bases respectively, with 10 bases between them.

The table lists this clonotype with many counts. The V and J genes are TRBV5-1 and TRBJ2-3, with 7 bases matching TRBD2. Germline values: CDR1 SGHRS, CDR2 YFSETQ. Trimming cost V 4 bases and J 3 bases; bases outside gene matches: 8. This CDR3 spans 15 amino acids. As DNA, the CDR3 is TGCGCCAGCAGCGCTAGCGGACTAACGACAGATACGCAGTATTTT. Its protein is CASSASGLTTDTQYF. Looking up the rest from reference TRBV5-1 and TRBJ2-3 gives the full variable domain: KAGVTQTPRYLIKTRGQQVTLSCSPISGHRSVSWYQQTPGQGLQFLFEYFSETQRNKGNFPGRFSGRQFSNSRSEMNVSTLELGDSALYLCASSASGLTTDTQYFGPGTRLTVL.